This T cell receptor beta chain was observed in a study of blood T cell repertoires in COVID-19. Looking at the study overall: Collection of acute and convalescent COVID-19 samples took place in the United States, Italy and Spain.

In germline, CDR1 is MNHEY, CDR2 SVGAGI. Trimming removed 6 bases from V and 8 bases from J; junction bases left unmatched: 9. The CDR3 is made up of 13 amino acids. Participants reported their clinical history, and cohort assignment relied on those reports. In Cohort 3, a recovered donor had either two negative PCRs, clearance, or symptom resolution. The authors' processing: Cell counts per sample came from amplifying reference gene primers. Assay used: immunoSEQ multiplex PCR; TCRdb lists only in-frame clones, some missing. V and J calls and clone size are those listed in that table; D and trimming were worked out from the DNA. The table shows more than 300,000 clones, with roughly 80% occurring only once.

The rearrangement uses TRBV6-5 and TRBJ1-2; 7 bases fit TRBD1. The sequencing sample was made of PBMCs or T cells enriched from blood (not recorded which). The receptor was derived from a woman aged 50 to 60 who had recovered from COVID-19. The CDR3 is CASSRTQGDGYTF. The CDR3 DNA reads as TGTGCCAGCAGCCGAACCCAGGGGGACGGCTACACCTTC.